These 15 T cell receptor beta chains were sequenced from one sample in a study of CD8+ T cells in alopecia areata. Treatment: oral pan-JAK inhibitor, 5-10 mg twice daily. The sequencing template was cDNA reverse transcribed from extracted RNA. The repertoire was sequenced with immunoSEQ multiplex PCR; TCRdb's copy has only in-frame clones and lacks some. The data contain roughly 210,000 clones, 40% to 55% of them singletons. The input for sequencing was CD4+ T cells sorted from blood, taken at roughly week 36, from a patient treated with tofacitinib. The receptor set was obtained from a human donor with alopecia areata.

This chain uses TRBV9 with TRBJ2-1, with TRBD2 identical over 7 bases. In germline, CDR1 is SGDLS, CDR2 YYNGEE. CDR3 length: 16 residues. V gave up 0 bases and J gave up 9 bases; unmatched junction bases: 12. CDR3 coding DNA: TGTGCCAGCAGCGTAGACTCAGACGGGAGGCTTGGTGAGCAGTTCTTC. It translates to CASSVDSDGRLGEQFF.

The gene calls are TRBV25-1 and TRBJ2-5; no clear D gene. The CDR3 spans 14 residues. V lost 4 bases to trimming and J lost 5 bases, with 14 bases between them. Per germline, CDR1 MGHDK and CDR2 SYGVNS. Written as DNA, the CDR3 is TGTGCCAGCAGTGGCCACAGAGGCTCGGAGACCCAGTACTTC. Protein: CASSGHRGSETQYF.

The J gene is TRBJ1-5, the V gene TRBV29-1; 7 bases are shared with TRBD1. Trimming cost V 8 bases and J 2 bases; bases outside gene matches: 24. The germline V gene encodes CDR1 SQVTM and CDR2 ANQGSEA. The CDR3 is 19 amino acids. The CDR3 DNA reads TGCAGCATTGGCGCTAGGCCAGGGGGGCCGGGTTTTGGCAATCAGCCCCAGCATTTT. Protein product: CSIGARPGGPGFGNQPQHF. Filled out from reference TRBV29-1 and TRBJ1-5, the complete variable domain reads SAVISQKPSRDICQRGTSLTIQCQVDSQVTMMFWYRQQPGQSLTLIATANQGSEATYESGFVIDKFPISRPNLTFSTLTVSNMSPEDSSIYLCSIGARPGGPGFGNQPQHFGDGTRLSIL.

In this sample, this clone turned up a few times. The chain is built from TRBV28 and TRBJ2-4; 9 bases line up with TRBD1. The CDR3 runs to 14 residues. Germline CDR1 is MDHEN and CDR2 is SYDVKM. V was pared by 5 bases and J by 5 bases, with 4 bases of the junction left unmatched. The CDR3: CASSTTGGENIQYF. As DNA, the CDR3 is TGTGCCAGCAGTACTACAGGGGGCGAAAACATTCAGTACTTC.

The gene calls are TRBV20-1 and TRBJ2-5; unclear D gene. From germline, CDR1 is DFQATT and CDR2 SNEGSKA (reference sequence). This CDR3 comprises 11 residues. Trimming took off 5 bases at V and 2 bases at J, with 6 bases between the two ends. CDR3 coding DNA: TGCAGTGCTGCCGGGCAAGAGACCCAGTACTTC. It codes for CSAAGQETQYF.

J is TRBJ2-5 and V is TRBV6-1; no clear D. CDR3 length equals 13 residues. The germline CDR1 and CDR2 sequences are MNHNS and SASEGT. Trimming removed 3 bases from V and 7 bases from J, with 12 bases in between. The CDR3 DNA reads TGTGCCAGCAGTGACCACCTTTTGGGGACCCAGTACTTC. It yields the protein CASSDHLLGTQYF.

In its sample, this clone was seen a few times. The genes are TRBV28 and TRBJ2-1, with a tentative D call TRBD1 (6 bases). This CDR3 is 15 amino acids long. Germline-derived CDR1 and CDR2 are MDHEN and SYDVKM. Trimming stripped 10 bases from V and 0 bases from J, with 16 bases between. DNA for the CDR3: TGTGCCACCTCGAGGACACAGGGCTCCTACAATGAGCAGTTCTTC. Its translation is CATSRTQGSYNEQFF.

The genes are TRBV18 and TRBJ2-6, with D possibly called TRBD1 or TRBD2 (5 bases each). V was pared by 4 bases and J by 0 bases, with 13 bases between. The CDR3 extends over 17 amino acids. Germline V gene sequence: CDR1 KGHSH, CDR2 LQKENI. In nucleotides, the CDR3 is TGTGCCAGCTCACTGAGGGGCCAAACCTCTGGGGCCAACGTCCTGACTTTC. It specifies CASSLRGQTSGANVLTF. Full variable domain (rest looked up from reference TRBV18 and TRBJ2-6): NAGVMQNPRHLVRRRGQEARLRCSPMKGHSHVYWYRQLPEEGLKFMVYLQKENIIDESGMPKERFSAEFPKEGPSILRIQQVVRGDSAAYFCASSLRGQTSGANVLTFGAGSRLTVL.

This clone occurred many times. J is TRBJ1-2 and V is TRBV5-4, with D maybe TRBD1 (6 bases). This CDR3 contains 15 residues. Germline V gene data show CDR1 as SGHNT and CDR2 as YYREEE (reference sequence). Trimming cost V 2 bases and J 0 bases, with 11 bases left between them. CDR3 in DNA: TGTGCCAGCAGCTTTCCGGGACAAACTAACTATGGCTACACCTTC. It yields the protein CASSFPGQTNYGYTF.

The chain is built from TRBV15 and TRBJ1-5; D is ambiguous. The V end lost 0 bases, the J end lost 7 bases, and 16 bases lay between the germline ends. Germline V gene lookup returns CDR1 LNHNV and CDR2 YYDKDF (reference sequence). The CDR3 extends over 16 amino acids. In DNA, the CDR3 is TGTGCCACCAGCAGAGATCGGCCAGGTTTGGGACAGCCCCAGCATTTT. Amino acid sequence: CATSRDRPGLGQPQHF.

The genes are TRBV20-1 and TRBJ2-1; D is unclear. V lost 6 bases to trimming and J lost 15 bases, with 18 bases between them. Looked up from germline, CDR1 is DFQATT and CDR2 is SNEGSKA (reference sequence). This CDR3 has 11 amino acids. The CDR3 DNA sequence: TGCAGTGCCCCCTCGTTAGCTTTATGGTTCTTC. It yields the protein CSAPSLALWFF.

This clone has just a few counts. The chain uses TRBV29-1 and TRBJ2-3; D might be TRBD2 (6 bases). The CDR3 totals 14 residues. CDR1 and CDR2 (germline): SQVTM, ANQGSEA. V lost 2 bases and J 6 bases, leaving 15 bases between the germline ends. The CDR3 DNA reads TGCAGCGTTGAATTCGTGACTAGGACCGATACGCAGTATTTT. It codes for CSVEFVTRTDTQYF.

This clone was observed a handful of times. The V call is TRBV5-1, the J call TRBJ2-2; 9 positions match TRBD2. The germline CDR1 and CDR2 sequences are SGHRS and YFSETQ. J gave up 7 bases and V 3 bases, and 4 bases lay outside the gene matches. The CDR3 runs to 14 residues. As DNA, the CDR3 is TGCGCCAGCAGCTACGGGACTAGCCGCGGGGAGCTGTTTTTT. Its translation: CASSYGTSRGELFF.

The chain combines TRBV25-1 with TRBJ1-4, with no clear D. CDR3 length equals 12 residues. The V and J ends lost 4 bases and 8 bases respectively, with 8 bases between them. CDR1 and CDR2 (germline): MGHDK, SYGVNS. CDR3 in DNA: TGTGCCAGCAGTGTTGGAAGCGAAAAACTGTTTTTT. Protein product: CASSVGSEKLFF.

The gene calls are TRBV19 and TRBJ2-7, with TRBD2 matching 8 bases. The V and J ends lost 7 bases and 6 bases, in that order; junction bases with no gene match: 20. The CDR3 spans 17 residues. The germline gives CDR1 LNHDA, CDR2 SQIVND (reference sequence). The CDR3 sequence: CASTKKAGVFLSGEQYF. The CDR3 nucleotides are TGTGCCAGTACCAAAAAAGCGGGAGTATTTCTTTCGGGCGAGCAGTACTTC. Looking up the rest from reference TRBV19 and TRBJ2-7 gives the full variable domain: DGGITQSPKYLFRKEGQNVTLSCEQNLNHDAMYWYRQDPGQGLRLIYYSQIVNDFQKGDIAEGYSVSREKKESFPLTVTSAQKNPTAFYLCASTKKAGVFLSGEQYFGPGTRLTVT.